The 17 T cell receptor beta chains given below trace back to one sample, sequenced in a study of monozygotic twins with inflammatory bowel disease. TCRdb processed the 5' RACE reads again and assigns one entry to each CDR3 protein, with no DNA. Reported are 330,000 or so distinct CDR3 sequences; the ten largest clones contain around 2%. Sample: blood. These receptors came from a human donor with ulcerative colitis or Crohn's disease, or a healthy co-twin of an affected twin (not recorded which).

The V and J genes are TRBV5-1 and TRBJ2-1. Germline CDR1 SGHRS, CDR2 YFSETQ. This CDR3 contains 12 residues. CDR3 protein: CASSLLGNEQFF.

V usage is TRBV28 and J usage is TRBJ2-7; there is no DNA to check the TCRdb D call of TRBD2. The CDR3 is 17 residues long. Germline lookup yields CDR1 MDHEN and CDR2 SYDVKM. The CDR3 region is CASSPTPRLEWAYEQYF.

This chain links TRBV5-4 with TRBJ2-2; TCRdb outputs TRBD1, but without DNA this stays unchecked. Germline loops: CDR1 SGHNT, CDR2 YYREEE (reference sequence). The CDR3 has 14 amino acids. CDR3 in amino acids: CASSRTGAAGELFF.

The rearrangement joins TRBV6-2 or TRBV6-3 to TRBJ1-1; the D gene TCRdb calls, TRBD1, cannot be checked with no DNA. This CDR3 region has 13 residues. Germline CDR1 and CDR2: MNHEY and SVGEGT. The CDR3 sequence is CASRPPGNTEAFF.

The chain joins TRBV29-1 to TRBJ2-3. The germline V gene has CDR1 SQVTM and CDR2 ANQGSEA. CDR3 length equals 15 residues. This CDR3 is CSVEGWRSITDTQYF.

The genes are TRBV10-1 and TRBJ2-3; TCRdb returns TRBD2, unconfirmable since there is no DNA. The length of the CDR3 is 16 residues. Looked up from germline, CDR1 is WNHNN and CDR2 is SYGVQD (reference sequence). The CDR3 sequence: CASSDRPSGGGDTQYF.

V usage is TRBV5-1 and J usage is TRBJ2-2; TCRdb gives TRBD1 as the D gene, but with no DNA this cannot be confirmed. The CDR3 covers 16 residues. The germline gives CDR1 SGHRS, CDR2 YFSETQ. The CDR3 loop is CASSFKEPVRTGELFF.

The rearrangement uses TRBV4-1 and TRBJ1-3; TCRdb selects TRBD1, and the lack of DNA leaves this call unchecked. This CDR3 comprises 16 residues. The germline CDR1 and CDR2 sequences are MGHRA and YSYEKL. The CDR3 reads CASSPREGFLGNTIYF.

The chain has TRBV28 and TRBJ2-1. This CDR3 spans 16 amino acids. Germline V gene sequence: CDR1 MDHEN, CDR2 SYDVKM. The CDR3 reads CASSTLDRASHNEQFF.

The chain combines TRBV10-3 with TRBJ1-2; TCRdb outputs TRBD1, but without DNA this stays unchecked. In germline, CDR1 is ENHRY, CDR2 SYGVKD. CDR3 length: 17 residues. CDR3 sequence: CAISESSSPDRSEGYTF.

The chain couples TRBV7-6 to TRBJ2-1; the TRBD1 assignment by TCRdb is unverifiable without DNA. CDR1 SGHVS and CDR2 FNYEAQ come from the germline V gene. The CDR3 spans 14 residues. CDR3: CASSQETGHNEQFF.

The rearrangement links TRBV7-2 to TRBJ1-2. Germline CDR1 reads SGHTA; CDR2 reads FQGNSA. The CDR3 spans 14 residues. CDR3 sequence: CASVAAPRGYGYTF.

The rearrangement uses TRBV5-1 and TRBJ2-1; TCRdb lists TRBD2, though no DNA is available to test this call. Germline CDR1 reads SGHRS; CDR2 reads YFSETQ. CDR3 length: 14 amino acids. This CDR3 reads CASRLEGLYNEQFF.

V is TRBV7-6 and J is TRBJ1-6; the TRBD1 assignment by TCRdb is unverifiable without DNA. This CDR3 has 14 residues. Per germline, CDR1 SGHVS and CDR2 FNYEAQ. This chain's CDR3 is CASSLGQNNSPLHF.

V usage is TRBV6-1 and J usage is TRBJ1-5; the D gene TCRdb calls, TRBD1, cannot be checked with no DNA. Germline values: CDR1 MNHNS, CDR2 SASEGT. The CDR3 runs 15 residues. This CDR3 is CASSPAGRGNQPQHF.

The chain is built from TRBV10-1 and TRBJ2-2; without DNA, the TCRdb call of TRBD2 cannot be checked. The V gene's germline CDR1 is WNHNN and CDR2 SYGVQD (reference sequence). The CDR3 covers 15 residues. The CDR3 here is CASSDQRSNTGELFF.

This sequence joins TRBV7-9 and TRBJ1-2. The CDR3 totals 16 residues. Per the germline V gene, CDR1 is SEHNR and CDR2 is FQNEAQ (reference sequence). The CDR3 is CASSFRAPGWVDGYTF. The complete variable domain, with remaining parts taken from reference TRBV7-9 and TRBJ1-2, reads DTGVSQNPRHKITKRGQNVTFRCDPISEHNRLYWYRQTLGQGPEFLTYFQNEAQLEKSRLLSDRFSAERPKGSFSTLEIQRTEQGDSAMYLCASSFRAPGWVDGYTFGSGTRLTVV.